This T cell receptor (beta chain) was recorded in a study of blood T cell repertoires in COVID-19. In the study overall: Some COVID-19 samples were acute and others convalescent; all came from the United States, Italy and Spain. T cells, B-cell-depleted T cells, or PBMCs supplied cDNA or gDNA.

Methods used by the authors: The assay estimated nucleated cells by amplifying reference gene primers. The assay was immunoSEQ multiplex PCR, and TCRdb's table has in-frame clones only and misses some. The V and J calls and the clone size are those of that table, but D and trimming were determined from the DNA. The sample lists about 250,000 clones, approximately 86% occurring once. The receptor was isolated from a human donor in a cohort sampled during active COVID-19. The material sequenced was peripheral blood.

CDR3 protein: CASTPGSMGGNTIYF. The CDR3 nucleotides are TGTGCCAGCACCCCAGGGTCAATGGGGGGAAACACCATATATTTT. The rearrangement joins TRBV7-9 to TRBJ1-3, with D maybe TRBD1 (5 bases). The length of the CDR3 is 15 residues. V lost 7 bases and J lost 4, with 17 bases in between. Germline values: CDR1 SEHNR, CDR2 FQNEAQ (reference sequence).